Below, 14 T cell receptor beta chains from the same sample are listed, as sequenced in a study of T cells after yellow fever vaccination. TCRdb processed the 5' RACE reads anew with MiXCR; each CDR3 protein has one entry. In the table there are 30,000 or so distinct CDR3 sequences, 6% to 8.5% of which are singletons. The starting material was PBMCs, either bulk or a sorted T-cell subset (CD4+, CD8+, memory, or dextramer-sorted; not recorded which), obtained on the day of the first yellow fever vaccination. These receptors were collected from a man between 18 and 35 years old who received the YFV17D yellow fever vaccine.

This clonotype was detected a few times. The V call is TRBV4-1, the J call TRBJ1-4; TRBD1 agrees at 8 bases. Germline CDR1 reads MGHRA; CDR2 reads YSYEKL. V was pared by 3 bases and J by 6 bases, with 12 bases of the junction left unmatched. The CDR3 contains 17 residues. DNA for the CDR3: TGCGCCAGCAGCCATCGATTCGGACAGGGCGTGGATGAAAAACTGTTTTTT. It yields the protein CASSHRFGQGVDEKLFF.

This clonotype has a count of ten or more. This chain connects TRBV12-5 to TRBJ1-2; D is possibly TRBD1 (5 bases). The CDR3 is made up of 13 amino acids. Trimming removed 5 bases from V and 4 bases from J, with 11 bases in between. Germline CDR1 reads LGHNT; CDR2 reads FRNRAP. The CDR3 DNA reads as TGTGCTAGTGGTACGGGACTGATCTATGGCTACACCTTC. Its translation is CASGTGLIYGYTF.

This clonotype was detected many times. V and J are TRBV18 and TRBJ1-2; weak D call: TRBD1 (6 bases). Trimming left V 2 bases short and J 7 bases short, with 11 bases between. The CDR3 runs to 13 residues. Germline CDR1 and CDR2: KGHSH and LQKENI. The DNA for the CDR3 is TGTGCCAGCTCACCAGGGGGGGCTGGTGGCTACACCTTC. This gives the protein CASSPGGAGGYTF.

This clonotype occurred many times. This rearrangement joins TRBV29-1 to TRBJ2-2, with unresolved D. Germline values: CDR1 SQVTM, CDR2 ANQGSEA. Trimming removed 6 bases at V and 3 bases at J, with 17 bases between. The length of the CDR3 is 15 residues. In DNA, the CDR3 is TGCAGCGTCATTAGAGTCGGCTCCTACACCGGGGAGCTGTTTTTT. Its protein product is CSVIRVGSYTGELFF.

This clonotype was seen repeatedly, ten times or more. The chain combines TRBV7-6 with TRBJ1-2; 9 bases map to TRBD1. CDR3 size: 14 residues. After removal of 8 bases from V and 0 bases from J, the junction contained 4 bases not matched to a gene. Germline V gene sequence: CDR1 SGHVS, CDR2 FNYEAQ. The DNA of the CDR3 is TGTGCCAGCGAAACAGGGGGCACTAACTATGGCTACACCTTC. Translated: CASETGGTNYGYTF.

This clonotype came up many times. The chain uses TRBV5-1 and TRBJ1-3; no clear D gene. Germline loops: CDR1 SGHRS, CDR2 YFSETQ. The V end lost 4 bases, the J end lost 4 bases, and 21 bases lay between the germline ends. CDR3 length: 17 residues. For the CDR3, the DNA is TGCGCCAGCAGCCGGGAGTCGGCCCCGAGAGGAGGAAACACCATATATTTT. Amino acid sequence: CASSRESAPRGGNTIYF.

This clonotype was counted at least ten times. The rearrangement joins TRBV12-3 or TRBV12-4 to TRBJ2-2; D gene uncertain. The CDR3 covers 12 residues. Trimming left V 7 bases short and J 2 bases short, with 5 bases between. The DNA of the CDR3 is TGTGCCAGCACCCCCAACACCGGGGAGCTGTTTTTT. The encoded protein is CASTPNTGELFF.

This clonotype has at least ten counts. This rearrangement joins TRBV7-2 to TRBJ2-1, with 13 bases matching TRBD2. The CDR3 consists of 17 residues. The V segment lost 5 bases and the J segment 4 bases; nucleotides outside the gene matches: 8. Germline V CDR1 and CDR2: SGHTA, FQGNSA. CDR3 nucleotide sequence: TGTGCCAGCAGCCTGAATCCGACTAGCGGGGGGTACAATGAGCAGTTCTTC. Translation: CASSLNPTSGGYNEQFF.

This clonotype was recorded at least ten times. The chain is built from TRBV7-2 and TRBJ2-1, with TRBD2 matching 8 bases. Trimming cost V 0 bases and J 5 bases; bases outside gene matches: 3. In germline, CDR1 is SGHTA, CDR2 FQGNSA. The CDR3 is made up of 15 amino acids. CDR3 nucleotide sequence: TGTGCCAGCAGCTTAGCGTTAGCGGGGCACAATGAGCAGTTCTTC. Protein sequence: CASSLALAGHNEQFF.

This clonotype has at least ten counts. This chain links TRBV20-1 with TRBJ1-5, with 8 bases aligning to TRBD1. The V gene end was trimmed by 1 base and the J gene end by 6 bases; junction bases not matched to a gene: 5. Germline assignment: CDR1 DFQATT and CDR2 SNEGSKA (reference sequence). This CDR3 region has 14 residues. Written as DNA, the CDR3 is TGCAGTGCTAGAGGCACAGGGGGAGGTCAGCCCCAGCATTTT. It specifies CSARGTGGGQPQHF.

The CDR3 here is CASSLQGLAFF. CDR3 DNA: TGTGCCAGCAGTTTACAGGGATTAGCTTTCTTT. The chain recombines TRBV6-5 with TRBJ1-1, with D possibly TRBD1 on 6 matching bases. The V and J ends lost 4 bases and 10 bases respectively, with 10 bases between them. This CDR3 comprises 11 residues. Looked up from germline, CDR1 is MNHEY and CDR2 is SVGAGI.

This clonotype was detected ten times or more. This rearrangement joins TRBV2 to TRBJ2-2; 8 bases align to TRBD1. V trimming: 6 bases; J trimming: 4 bases; junction bases outside the gene matches: 4. The CDR3 spans 14 residues. Germline CDR1 is SNHLY and CDR2 is FYNNEI. The CDR3 is CASRTGAATGELFF. CDR3 nucleotides: TGTGCCAGCAGGACAGGGGCGGCCACCGGGGAGCTGTTTTTT.

This clonotype was seen a few times. The J gene is TRBJ2-2, the V gene TRBV5-5; the D is unclear. The V and J ends lost 7 bases and 0 bases respectively, with 7 bases between them. The germline gives CDR1 SGHKS, CDR2 YYEKEE (reference sequence). The CDR3 is 13 residues long. In DNA form, the CDR3 reads TGTGCCAGCGAGGCCCCGAACACCGGGGAGCTGTTTTTT. Its protein product is CASEAPNTGELFF.

This clonotype was picked up many times. This chain connects TRBV6-4 to TRBJ2-3; D might be TRBD1 or TRBD2, each matching 6 bases. The CDR3 is made up of 14 amino acids. The V and J ends lost 3 bases and 1 base respectively, with 8 bases between them. Germline CDR1 MRHNA, CDR2 SNTAGT. The CDR3 bases are TGTGCCAGCAGTGAGGGGGGCGGCACAGATACGCAGTATTTT. Its protein is CASSEGGGTDTQYF.